One sample yielded the 26 T cell receptor beta chains listed below, sequenced in a study of tumor and adjacent non-tumor tissue in lung cancer (dated by TCRdb to the late 2010s). RNA was isolated from bulk, unsorted tissue, and RNA quality was assessed with a NanoDrop ND-1000 and an Agilent 2100. Library creation used multiplex PCR. Sequenced on an Illumina HiSeq 2500. TCRbeta libraries were constructed through three rounds of nested PCR with primers (Table S4) according to protocols modified from ARM-PCR. In-frame beta chains were kept once TCRdb had trimmed the public reads at Q25 with fastp and called clones with MiXCR. For every CDR3 protein sequence, its rows merge into one entry that carries the most common genes and DNA. The sample table holds about 78,000 distinct CDR3 sequences, of which roughly 80% were seen once. 13% of the sample is held by the ten biggest clonotypes. The sample taken for sequencing was lung tumor tissue. These receptors originate from a woman in her fifties or sixties with non-small cell lung cancer.

On this clonotype itself: Mismatch with germline at one junction end may stem from a read error. The chain couples TRBV11-2 to TRBJ2-7; the match to TRBD1 covers 7 bases. The CDR3 length is 15 residues. CDR1 and CDR2 (germline): SGHAT, FQNNGV. Here the CDR3 reads CASSYGTVVTYEQYF. As DNA, the CDR3 is TGTGCCAGCAGCTACGGGACAGTGGTTACCTACGAGCAATACTTC.

Concerning this clonotype: Likely a read error: the CDR3 ends without its conserved phenylalanine or tryptophan. This sequence joins TRBV4-1 and TRBJ2-5; a weak D match, TRBD2 (5 bases). In germline, CDR1 is MGHRA, CDR2 YSYEKL. The ends were cut back, 5 bases at V and 4 bases at J, with 11 bases in the middle. The CDR3 extends over 13 amino acids. The CDR3 DNA reads TGCGCCAGCAGCGCCCCTGAGGGAGAGACCCAGTACTTA. The encoded protein is CASSAPEGETQYL.

In regard to this clonotype: An end of the junction differs from the germline gene, which may be a read error. The J gene is TRBJ2-1, the V gene TRBV20-1; D tentatively reads TRBD1 or TRBD2 (6 bases each). Germline V gene lookup returns CDR1 DFQATT and CDR2 SNEGSKA (reference sequence). This CDR3 has 16 residues. CDR3 nucleotides: TGCAGTGATAGAGATCTTTTAAGACAGGACTACAATGAGCAATTCTTC. This codes for CSDRDLLRQDYNEQFF.

As to this clonotype: The missing conserved phenylalanine or tryptophan at the end of this CDR3 makes a read error likely. The CDR3 protein is CGSRLSVTGKLFS. The CDR3, as DNA: TGTGGCAGCAGATTATCGGTCACGGGAAAACTGTTTTCT. The V and J genes are TRBV11-2 and TRBJ1-4; no reliable D call. The CDR3 has 13 residues. In germline, CDR1 is SGHAT, CDR2 FQNNGV.

Of note for this clonotype: Sequence at one end of the junction differs from germline and may be a read error. The V gene is TRBV20-1, the J gene TRBJ2-7, with TRBD2 matching 9 bases. Looked up from germline, CDR1 is DFQATT and CDR2 is SNEGSKA (reference sequence). The CDR3 spans 15 residues. This CDR3 is CSAREISGSTYDQYF. The CDR3 DNA is TGCAGTGCTAGGGAGATTAGCGGGAGCACCTACGACCAGTACTTC.

As regards this clonotype: A read error may produce the germline difference seen at one junction end. The chain uses TRBV6-1 and TRBJ2-3; no firm D call. CDR1 is MNHNS and CDR2 is SASEGT in the germline V gene. The CDR3 spans 15 residues. CDR3 protein: CANSVSQTSTDTQYF. DNA of the CDR3: TGTGCCAACAGTGTCTCCCAGACTAGCACAGATACGCAGTATTTT.

This clonotype appeared once. One end of the junction varies from germline; a read error may be responsible. The chain is built from TRBV12-3 or TRBV12-4 and TRBJ2-2; TRBD2 might be the D (5 bases). The CDR3 extends over 14 amino acids. This CDR3 is CACSLNGVSGEMFF. The CDR3 coding sequence is TGTGCCTGCAGTTTAAATGGGGTTTCCGGGGAGATGTTTTTT.

Regarding this clonotype: One end of the junction is discordant with germline, which a read error may explain. The rearrangement links TRBV4-1 to TRBJ1-1; TRBD1 is a possible D gene (5 bases). The CDR3 covers 16 residues. Germline assignment: CDR1 MGHRA and CDR2 YSYEKL. The CDR3 loop reads CASSHDRYRSNTKAFF. CDR3 sequence (DNA): TGCGCCAGCAGCCATGATAGGTACAGGTCGAACACTAAAGCTTTCTTT.

Points on this clonotype: At one boundary the junction diverges from the germline segment, which might be a read error. The chain has TRBV20-1 and TRBJ2-7; possibly TRBD2 for D (6 bases). CDR1 is DFQATT and CDR2 is SNEGSKA in the germline V gene (reference sequence). This CDR3 is 15 amino acids long. CDR3 residues: CGARVTEGLSYEQYF. CDR3 DNA: TGCGGTGCTAGAGTAACGGAGGGCCTGTCCTACGAGCAGTATTTC.

This clonotype is a singleton in its sample. No conserved phenylalanine or tryptophan is present at the end of the CDR3, so a read error is the likely explanation. No DNA is shown, since the ends of the CDR3 on it are uncertain; the CDR3 is the one TCRdb lists. The chain couples TRBV6-1 to TRBJ1-1; the table gives TRBD1 as D, unverified against the DNA. The CDR3 has 13 amino acids, counting both end residues. Germline CDR1 is MNHNS and CDR2 is SASEGT. CDR3 sequence: CASRDRDRTEVFI.

This clonotype occurred a few times. The junction differs from germline at one of its ends, possibly a read error. This sequence joins TRBV11-2 and TRBJ2-6, with D possibly matching TRBD1 (5 bases). Germline V gives CDR1 SGHAT, CDR2 FQNNGV. This CDR3 has 15 residues. The DNA for the CDR3 is TGTACCAGCAGCTTGTTAAGCTCTGGGGCCAACGTCCTGAGTTTC. Its translation: CTSSLLSSGANVLSF.

This clonotype was seen only a few times. The CDR3 DNA reads TGCAGTGCTACCCGACTAGTCCTCTCGCATACGCAGTATTTT. This translates into CSATRLVLSHTQYF. The chain joins TRBV20-1 to TRBJ2-3; the D gene is possibly TRBD2 (6 bases). This CDR3 has 14 residues. Trimming removed 4 bases from V and 7 bases from J, with 18 bases in between. The germline V gene has CDR1 DFQATT and CDR2 SNEGSKA (reference sequence).

This clonotype was found many times. The chain recombines TRBV5-6 with TRBJ2-5, with a tentative D call TRBD2 (5 bases). The CDR3 has 16 amino acids. Looked up from germline, CDR1 is SGHDT and CDR2 is YYEEEE. The V end was cut by 0 bases, the J end by 4 bases, with 16 bases between. As DNA, the CDR3 is TGTGCCAGCAGCTTGGCCGGAGGCGCGCGGCTAGAGACCCAGTACTTC. Translation: CASSLAGGARLETQYF.

The CDR3 DNA is TGTGCCACCAGTGATCCCGGGACTAGCGGGAACCCCCTTCAGCCAGATATGCGGTATTTT. Its protein product is CATSDPGTSGNPLQPDMRYF. The chain employs TRBV24-1 and TRBJ2-3, with TRBD2 matching over 13 bases. Germline CDR1 is KGHDR and CDR2 is SFDVKD. This CDR3 is 20 amino acids long. V was clipped by 3 bases and J by 14 bases; unmatched bases: 25.

Note on this clonotype: Relative to the germline gene, one junction end is altered; a read error may explain this. CDR3 sequence: CASIGTSWSNQPHHF. DNA of the CDR3: TGTGCCAGCATTGGTACCTCATGGAGCAATCAGCCCCATCATTTT. V gene TRBV6-1 combines with J gene TRBJ1-5; D gene unclear. Germline CDR1 and CDR2: MNHNS and SASEGT. CDR3 size: 15 residues.

On this clonotype itself: At one end the junction does not follow the germline gene, possibly because of a read error. This chain connects TRBV29-1 to TRBJ2-7, with TRBD2 matching 9 bases. The CDR3 contains 14 residues. Germline V gene sequence: CDR1 SQVTM, CDR2 ANQGSEA. The CDR3 coding sequence is TGCAGCGTTGAACTAGCGGGGAGCACATACGAGCAGTATTTC. Translation: CSVELAGSTYEQYF.

Only one count was recorded for this clonotype. Its ends do not fully match the called genes, so a read error is possible. The chain is built from TRBV6-5 and TRBJ2-6; D perhaps matches TRBD1 (5 bases). The germline CDR1 and CDR2 sequences are MNHEY and SVGAGI. CDR3 length: 16 residues. The CDR3: CASRYTGFSEAKVLTF. CDR3 nucleotides: TGTGCTAGCAGGTATACAGGCTTCTCTGAGGCCAAGGTCCTGACTTTC.

Concerning this clonotype itself: A much bigger clone sits one base away, suggesting this may be a read error. This chain connects TRBV24-1 to TRBJ1-5; a possible D gene is TRBD1 (6 bases). The CDR3 loop spans 15 amino acids. Germline V CDR1 and CDR2: KGHDR, SFDVKD. Trimming left V 6 bases short and J 0 bases short, with 11 bases between. The CDR3 region is CATSNRTVSNQPQHF. The CDR3 DNA sequence: TGTGCCACCAGTAATCGGACAGTTAGCAATCAGCCCCAGCATTTT.

For this clonotype: The junction departs from the called germline gene at one end, perhaps through a read error. The CDR3: CASSLAQGQPDSGELFF. The CDR3 nucleotides read TGTGCCAGCAGCTTAGCCCAGGGACAGCCCGACAGCGGGGAACTGTTTTTT. The V and J genes are TRBV7-8 and TRBJ2-2, with D tentatively TRBD1 or TRBD2 (7 bases each). The CDR3 extends over 17 amino acids. From germline, CDR1 is SGHVS and CDR2 FQNEAQ.

V gene TRBV2 combines with J gene TRBJ1-3, with unresolved D. The germline V and J ends were trimmed by 4 bases and 1 base, with 14 bases remaining between them. The CDR3 runs 16 residues. Germline V lookup: CDR1 SNHLY, CDR2 FYNNEI. The CDR3 here is CASSVLGRASGNTIYF. The CDR3 DNA reads as TGTGCCAGCAGTGTTTTGGGAAGGGCTTCTGGAAACACCATATATTTT.

This clonotype was counted once. The junction differs from germline at one of its ends, possibly a read error. V and J are TRBV6-2 or TRBV6-3 and TRBJ2-5; a weak D match, TRBD1 (5 bases). Germline V gene data show CDR1 as MNHEY and CDR2 as SVGEGT. The CDR3 contains 15 residues. The CDR3 DNA follows: TGTGTCAGCAGCGCGAGACAGTCCTTAGGCGAGACCCAGTACTTC. It specifies CVSSARQSLGETQYF.

About this clonotype: Compared with germline, one end of the junction differs, possibly owing to a read error. The chain couples TRBV20-1 to TRBJ2-1; D gene uncertain. In germline, CDR1 is DFQATT, CDR2 SNEGSKA (reference sequence). This CDR3 has 14 residues. The CDR3 loop reads CSVNPSWAYNEQIF. Here the CDR3 DNA reads TGCAGTGTTAATCCTAGTTGGGCCTACAATGAGCAGATCTTC.

The chain carries TRBV20-1 and TRBJ2-1; 9 bases match TRBD1. J lost 5 bases, V lost 0 bases, and 8 bases had no gene match. The CDR3 contains 16 residues. Germline V gene lookup returns CDR1 DFQATT and CDR2 SNEGSKA (reference sequence). CDR3 amino acids: CSARDQGTGLHNEQFF. The CDR3 DNA is TGCAGTGCTAGAGATCAGGGGACAGGGCTCCACAATGAGCAGTTCTTC.

In the case of this clonotype: The conserved phenylalanine or tryptophan is not found at the CDR3 terminus, so this likely reflects a read error. The chain links TRBV4-3 to TRBJ2-6, with TRBD2 as a possible D gene (5 bases). This CDR3 has 16 residues. Germline V gene lookup returns CDR1 LGHNA and CDR2 YSLEER. The CDR3 reads CVSSQETTSGANVLTI. CDR3 nucleotides: TGCGTCAGCAGCCAAGAGACTACCTCTGGGGCCAACGTCCTGACTATC.

The chain couples TRBV28 to TRBJ1-1, with D uncertain. With 5 bases removed from V and 4 bases from J, the gap between germline ends came to 14 bases. This CDR3 is 14 amino acids long. Germline V gene sequence: CDR1 MDHEN, CDR2 SYDVKM. The CDR3 sequence is CASSRSRLTTEAFF. DNA of the CDR3: TGTGCCAGCAGTCGGAGTCGACTAACCACTGAAGCTTTCTTT.

This clonotype was seen more than once but under ten times. An end of the junction does not agree with germline; a read error may underlie this. V gene TRBV11-2 combines with J gene TRBJ1-5; D ambiguous. Per germline, CDR1 SGHAT and CDR2 FQNNGV. This CDR3 has 13 amino acids. The CDR3 sequence is CASSLRPDRPHYF. Written as DNA, the CDR3 is TGTGCCAGCAGCCTGCGACCCGATCGGCCCCATTATTTT.